Below, 19 T cell receptor beta chains from the same sample are listed, as sequenced in a study of blood T cell repertoires in COVID-19. The table came from immunoSEQ multiplex PCR; TCRdb's copy has only in-frame clones and leaves some out. The sample lists 120,000 to 150,000 clones; roughly 82% were seen once. The sequenced sample was peripheral blood. The receptors shown here come from a human donor with acute or convalescent COVID-19. The donor label of this sample is uncertain.

V gene TRBV7-2 combines with J gene TRBJ1-2; TRBD1 might be the D (6 bases). CDR1 is SGHTA, CDR2 FQGNSA, per germline. This CDR3 comprises 14 residues. V was shortened by 6 bases and J by 2 bases, with 13 bases between the two germline ends. CDR3 amino acids: CASSTRTANYGYTF. CDR3 bases: TGTGCCAGCAGTACAAGGACAGCCAACTATGGCTACACCTTC.

This chain joins TRBV14 and TRBJ1-4; TRBD1 matches 8 bases. Germline CDR1 reads SGHDN; CDR2 reads FVKESK. V dropped 4 bases and J dropped 7; count of bases not matched to a gene: 8. This CDR3 has 15 amino acids. The CDR3 loop is CASSRRQGQVEKLFF. The CDR3 DNA follows: TGTGCCAGCAGCCGACGACAGGGGCAAGTTGAAAAACTGTTTTTT.

This sequence joins TRBV6-5 and TRBJ1-6, with D possibly TRBD1 on 5 matching bases. V shed 8 bases and J shed 5 bases, with 13 bases lying between them. This CDR3 region has 14 residues. CDR1 is MNHEY, CDR2 SVGAGI, per germline. The CDR3: CASSDSFNNSPLHF. The DNA for the CDR3 is TGTGCCAGCTCTGACAGTTTTAATAATTCACCCCTCCACTTT.

The chain employs TRBV11-2 and TRBJ2-1; 7 bases agree with TRBD1. In germline, CDR1 is SGHAT, CDR2 FQNNGV. This CDR3 region has 18 residues. V shed 5 bases and J 1 base; nucleotides not matched to a gene: 14. The chain's CDR3 is CASSLPGTAGRSYNEQFF. Written as DNA, the CDR3 is TGTGCCAGCAGCCTCCCCGGGACAGCCGGGCGGTCCTACAATGAGCAGTTCTTC.

This clone is a singleton in its sample. The V gene is TRBV6-5, the J gene TRBJ2-7; the match to TRBD2 covers 8 bases. The V segment lost 6 bases and the J segment 2 bases; nucleotides outside the gene matches: 9. This CDR3 has 15 amino acids. In germline, CDR1 is MNHEY, CDR2 SVGAGI. CDR3 amino acids: CASSSSGGKPYEQYF. The CDR3 DNA follows: TGTGCCAGCAGCTCAAGCGGGGGAAAGCCCTACGAGCAGTACTTC.

The table lists this clone with a count of one. The chain uses TRBV5-6 and TRBJ2-1; 12 bases are shared with TRBD1. Germline V gives CDR1 SGHDT, CDR2 YYEEEE. After removal of 4 bases from V and 6 bases from J, the junction contained 11 bases not matched to a gene. There are 17 residues in the CDR3. CDR3 bases: TGTGCCAGCAGCCCGGAGGGGCGGGACAGGGGGCTCAATGAGCAGTTCTTC. It codes for CASSPEGRDRGLNEQFF.

V usage is TRBV27 and J usage is TRBJ1-5; unclear D gene. Trimming took off 5 bases at V and 3 bases at J, with 8 bases between the two ends. This CDR3 has 13 amino acids. Germline V gene sequence: CDR1 MNHEY, CDR2 SMNVEV (reference sequence). The CDR3 bases are TGTGCCAGCAGTCCATCCCCCAATCAGCCCCAGCATTTT. Protein product: CASSPSPNQPQHF.

J is TRBJ2-3 and V is TRBV7-2, with D maybe TRBD2 (5 bases). Germline CDR1 reads SGHTA; CDR2 reads FQGNSA. Trimming removed 1 base at V and 2 bases at J, with 10 bases between. The CDR3 runs to 15 residues. The CDR3 reads CASSLEGLATDTQYF. The CDR3 nucleotides are TGTGCCAGCAGCTTAGAAGGACTTGCCACAGATACGCAGTATTTT.

This clone has only one observation. This chain connects TRBV5-1 to TRBJ2-2, with no clear D. The CDR3 is made up of 15 amino acids. Trimming removed 3 bases from V and 7 bases from J, with 16 bases in between. Germline V gene sequence: CDR1 SGHRS, CDR2 YFSETQ. CDR3 sequence (DNA): TGCGCCAGCAGCTCCCTTGGGCCGCATATCGGGGAGCTGTTTTTT. This codes for CASSSLGPHIGELFF.

The gene calls are TRBV30 and TRBJ2-3; 13 nucleotides align to TRBD2. The CDR3 has 16 residues. The germline V gene encodes CDR1 GTSNPN and CDR2 SVGIG (reference sequence). The junction had 3 bases not matched to a gene; V was cut back by 1 base and J by 2 bases. The CDR3: CAWSAGTSGATDTQYF. The CDR3 bases are TGTGCCTGGAGTGCGGGGACTAGCGGGGCCACAGATACGCAGTATTTT.

The rearrangement links TRBV7-3 to TRBJ1-6; 8 positions agree with TRBD1. CDR3 size: 14 residues. V gave up 4 bases and J gave up 7 bases; unmatched junction bases: 3. The V gene's germline CDR1 is SGHTA and CDR2 FQGTGA. The CDR3 region has the DNA TGTGCCAGCAGCTCGACAGGGGTGAATTCACCCCTCCACTTT. This translates into CASSSTGVNSPLHF. The whole variable domain, remainder taken from reference TRBV7-3 and TRBJ1-6, is GAGVSQTPSNKVTEKGKYVELRCDPISGHTALYWYRQSLGQGPEFLIYFQGTGAADDSGLPNDRFFAVRPEGSVSTLKIQRTERGDSAVYLCASSSTGVNSPLHFGNGTRLTVT.

The V and J genes are TRBV6-5 and TRBJ1-6, with a tentative D call TRBD1 (5 bases). This CDR3 contains 13 residues. Germline assignment: CDR1 MNHEY and CDR2 SVGAGI. The V end lost 11 bases, the J end lost 4 bases, and 12 bases lay between the germline ends. DNA of the CDR3: TGTGCCGGTTCCGGGACTTATAATTCACCCCTCCACTTT. Its protein is CAGSGTYNSPLHF.

This clone appeared once. One end of the junction varies from germline; a read error may be responsible. CDR3 loop: CASSRTSGGANF. The CDR3 coding sequence is TGTGCCAGCAGTCGGACTAGCGGGGGAGCTAACTTC. The genes are TRBV2 and TRBJ2-7; 13 bases map to TRBD2. Germline V gene lookup returns CDR1 SNHLY and CDR2 FYNNEI. The CDR3 totals 12 residues. The entire variable domain, with the rest obtained from reference TRBV2 and TRBJ2-7, is as follows: EPEVTQTPSHQVTQMGQEVILRCVPISNHLYFYWYRQILGQKVEFLVSFYNNEISEKSEIFDDQFSVERPDGSNFTLKIRSTKLEDSAMYFCASSRTSGGANFGPGTRLTVT.

V is TRBV7-2 and J is TRBJ2-2; possibly TRBD2 for D (6 bases). From germline, CDR1 is SGHTA and CDR2 FQGNSA. This CDR3 region has 16 residues. V gave up 2 bases and J gave up 5 bases, with 15 bases separating them. The CDR3 here is CASSLSGSGATGELFF. Written as DNA, the CDR3 is TGTGCCAGCAGCTTATCCGGGTCGGGAGCGACCGGGGAGCTGTTTTTT.

The gene calls are TRBV25-1 and TRBJ2-3; a weak D match, TRBD1 (6 bases). In germline, CDR1 is MGHDK, CDR2 SYGVNS. CDR3 length: 14 residues. V lost 5 bases and J 2 bases, leaving 11 bases between the germline ends. The CDR3 bases are TGTGCCAGCAGTTTTGGGGGCGACACAGATACGCAGTATTTT. Its protein is CASSFGGDTDTQYF.

The CDR3: CASSVGFLSGYTF. CDR3 DNA sequence: TGTGCCAGCAGCGTAGGATTCCTTAGTGGCTACACCTTC. The V gene is TRBV9, the J gene TRBJ1-2; unclear D gene. Per germline, CDR1 SGDLS and CDR2 YYNGEE. This CDR3 is built from 13 residues. V lost 0 bases and J 7 bases, leaving 10 bases between the germline ends.

V usage is TRBV19 and J usage is TRBJ2-4; 7 nucleotides align to TRBD1. V trimming: 4 bases; J trimming: 10 bases; junction bases outside the gene matches: 10. There are 14 residues in the CDR3. Per the germline V gene, CDR1 is LNHDA and CDR2 is SQIVND (reference sequence). Here the CDR3 reads CASSTLDRYGIQYF. The CDR3 DNA reads as TGTGCCAGTAGTACCCTGGACAGGTATGGAATTCAGTACTTC.

The chain is built from TRBV7-6 and TRBJ2-2; 7 nucleotides line up with TRBD1. The CDR3 is 15 amino acids. Losses at the gene ends were 4 bases for V and 4 bases for J; bases not matched to a gene: 6. Germline lookup yields CDR1 SGHVS and CDR2 FNYEAQ. CDR3 region: CASSSYRGGTGELFF. The CDR3 DNA sequence: TGTGCCAGCAGCTCCTACAGGGGCGGCACCGGGGAGCTGTTTTTT. The full variable domain, its missing parts supplied by reference TRBV7-6 and TRBJ2-2, is GAGVSQSPRYKVTKRGQDVALRCDPISGHVSLYWYRQALGQGPEFLTYFNYEAQQDKSGLPNDRFSAERPEGSISTLTIQRTEQRDSAMYRCASSSYRGGTGELFFGEGSRLTVL.

This clone has only one observation. The CDR3 region is CASMGQGAGNQPQHF. In nucleotides, the CDR3 is TGTGCCAGCATGGGACAGGGTGCCGGCAATCAGCCCCAGCATTTT. The V call is TRBV6-5, the J call TRBJ1-5; 9 nucleotides align to TRBD1. This CDR3 is built from 15 residues. V lost 7 bases and J lost 2; bases outside the gene matches: 6. Germline assignment: CDR1 MNHEY and CDR2 SVGAGI.